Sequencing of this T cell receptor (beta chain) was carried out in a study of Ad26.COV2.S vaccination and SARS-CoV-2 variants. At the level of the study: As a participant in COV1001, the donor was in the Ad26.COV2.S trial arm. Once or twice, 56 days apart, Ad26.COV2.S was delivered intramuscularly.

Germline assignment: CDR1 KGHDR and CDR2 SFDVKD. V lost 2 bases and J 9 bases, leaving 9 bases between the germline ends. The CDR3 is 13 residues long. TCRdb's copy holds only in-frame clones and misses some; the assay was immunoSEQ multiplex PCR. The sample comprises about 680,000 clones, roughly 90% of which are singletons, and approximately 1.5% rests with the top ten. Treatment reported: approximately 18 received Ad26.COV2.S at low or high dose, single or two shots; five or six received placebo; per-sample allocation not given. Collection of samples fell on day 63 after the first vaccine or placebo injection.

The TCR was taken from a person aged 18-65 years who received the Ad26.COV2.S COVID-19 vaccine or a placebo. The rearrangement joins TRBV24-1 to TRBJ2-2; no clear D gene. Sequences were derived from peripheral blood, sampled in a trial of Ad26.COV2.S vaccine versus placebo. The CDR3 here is CATSDSVDRELFF. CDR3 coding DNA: TGTGCCACCAGTGATTCAGTGGACCGGGAGCTGTTTTTT.